The rows below give T cell receptor beta chains drawn from one sample of a study of STAT5B mutations in CD4+ large granular lymphocyte leukemia. Data came from immunoSEQ multiplex PCR; TCRdb stores just in-frame clones and leaves some out. The sample yields tens of thousands of clones, about 86% seen once. The sequenced material came from CD4+ T cells from blood buffy coats. These receptors were collected from a human donor in good health. Both conserved end residues are part of each CDR3.

V,length,J,CDR3
TRBV11-2,16,TRBJ1-5,CASSRGRRYSNQPQHF
TRBV18,15,TRBJ1-5,CASSNTGGSNQPQHF
TRBV5-1,15,TRBJ2-7,CASSSPGQGVYEQYF
TRBV5-1,14,TRBJ2-5,CASSLAVRGETQYF
TRBV7-2,15,TRBJ1-5,CASSSPGPGNQPQHF
TRBV2,14,TRBJ1-2,CASSRQGANYGYTF
TRBV10-1,14,TRBJ1-2,CASSESGMSYGYTF
TRBV4-1,15,TRBJ1-2,CASSQSVREAYGYTF
TRBV19,16,TRBJ1-5,CASSIEQGGGNQPQHF
TRBV6-6,16,TRBJ2-1,CASSSTYYRGQNEQFF
TRBV11-2,17,TRBJ2-2,CASSLAIWQSNTGELFF
TRBV6-6,16,TRBJ1-3,CASRSTSTGHGNTIYF
TRBV5-1,15,TRBJ2-7,CASSLGGTGSYEQYF
TRBV7-9,16,TRBJ1-1,CAIVRGTLGMNTEAFF
TRBV5-6,15,TRBJ2-2,CASSLPGGNTGELFF
TRBV28,13,TRBJ2-7,CASQTGNSYEQYF
TRBV21-1,18,TRBJ2-7,CASSKSVAGALFSYEQYF
TRBV6-1,15,TRBJ1-2,CASSGGTVPNYGYTF
TRBV25-1,15,TRBJ1-1,CASSEWAGGNTEAFF
TRBV7-9,13,TRBJ1-1,CASSLRVGTEAFF
TRBV7-9,16,TRBJ1-6,CASSREVGPYNSPLHF
TRBV9,12,TRBJ1-6,CASRSPGGPLHF
TRBV7-2,15,TRBJ2-3,CASSLVGGNTDTQYF
TRBV30,16,TRBJ1-3,CAWSERWRSSGNTIYF
TRBV7-8,15,TRBJ2-7,CASSFGAGGLYEQYF